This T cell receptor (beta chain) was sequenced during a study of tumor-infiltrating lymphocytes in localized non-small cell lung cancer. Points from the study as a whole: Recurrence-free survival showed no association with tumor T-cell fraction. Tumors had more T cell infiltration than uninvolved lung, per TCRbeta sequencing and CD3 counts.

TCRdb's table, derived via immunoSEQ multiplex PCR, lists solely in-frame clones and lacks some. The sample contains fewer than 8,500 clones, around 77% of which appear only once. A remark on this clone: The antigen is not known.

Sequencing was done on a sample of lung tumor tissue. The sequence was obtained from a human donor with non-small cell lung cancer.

This CDR3 is CAWSVWGSGNTIYF. The CDR3 bases are TGTGCCTGGAGTGTATGGGGATCCGGAAACACCATATATTTT. This chain connects TRBV30 to TRBJ1-3; D remains ambiguous. Germline CDR1 reads GTSNPN; CDR2 reads SVGIG (reference sequence). Trimming took off 0 bases at V and 4 bases at J, with 10 bases between the two ends. The CDR3 is 14 residues long.